A single sample gave rise to the 26 T cell receptor beta chains below, sequenced in a study of T cell responses to AZD1222 COVID-19 vaccine. Data came from immunoSEQ multiplex PCR; TCRdb stores just in-frame clones and leaves some out. The sample yields around 150,000 clones, around 92% seen once. The material sequenced was peripheral blood, taken on day 0 of AZD1222 vaccination. The receptors were sampled from an adult in good health.

V is TRBV5-8 and J is TRBJ1-4, with a weak D call TRBD1 (5 bases). Germline CDR1 and CDR2: SGHTS and YDEGEE. Trimming left V 5 bases short and J 3 bases short, with 14 bases between. This CDR3 is 15 amino acids long. CDR3 coding DNA: TGTGCCAGCAGTGTCAGGGAGGGCGCTAATGAAAAACTGTTTTTT. This gives the protein CASSVREGANEKLFF.

V is TRBV28 and J is TRBJ1-2, with D perhaps TRBD1 (6 bases). V lost 9 bases and J lost 0, with 11 bases in between. Germline V gene sequence: CDR1 MDHEN, CDR2 SYDVKM. CDR3 size: 13 residues. The CDR3 spells CASRRDTNYGYTF. Here the CDR3 DNA reads TGTGCCAGTCGGAGGGACACTAACTATGGCTACACCTTC.

The chain is built from TRBV7-9 and TRBJ1-1, with D possibly being TRBD1 (5 bases). CDR1 is SEHNR, CDR2 FQNEAQ, per germline (reference sequence). Between the trimmed V and J ends, which lost 6 bases and 5 bases, there was a span of 16 bases. The length of the CDR3 is 14 residues. The CDR3 bases are TGTGCCAGCAGTATTGGGGGGGTAGGTACTGAAGCTTTCTTT. It specifies CASSIGGVGTEAFF.

J is TRBJ1-2 and V is TRBV7-2; 7 bases line up with TRBD1. Germline loops: CDR1 SGHTA, CDR2 FQGNSA. The CDR3 is 15 amino acids. V was pared by 5 bases and J by 2 bases, with 8 bases of the junction left unmatched. The CDR3: CASSDSGTENYGYTF. CDR3 coding DNA: TGTGCCAGCAGCGACTCCGGGACAGAAAACTATGGCTACACCTTC.

The chain carries TRBV5-6 and TRBJ1-4; D not certain. From germline, CDR1 is SGHDT and CDR2 YYEEEE. Trimming stripped 5 bases from V and 6 bases from J, with 17 bases between. The CDR3 runs to 15 residues. In nucleotides, the CDR3 is TGTGCCAGCAGTTTTGCCGCCCTAGAGGATGAAAAACTGTTTTTT. It translates to CASSFAALEDEKLFF.

The V call is TRBV12-3 or TRBV12-4, the J call TRBJ1-4, with no clear D. The CDR3 spans 12 residues. Trimming shortened V by 3 bases and J by 5 bases, and 4 bases separated the two germline ends. In nucleotides, the CDR3 is TGTGCCAGCAGTTTGAGGAATGAAAAACTGTTTTTT. It encodes CASSLRNEKLFF.

J is TRBJ1-2 and V is TRBV5-4; 7 positions agree with TRBD1. The CDR3 extends over 14 amino acids. Germline V gene lookup returns CDR1 SGHNT and CDR2 YYREEE (reference sequence). J lost 5 bases, V lost 4 bases, and 8 bases had no gene match. CDR3 in DNA: TGTGCCAGCAGCCCCCGGGACAGAAATTATGGCTACACCTTC. Its protein product is CASSPRDRNYGYTF.

This clone was seen a few times. The V call is TRBV12-3 or TRBV12-4, the J call TRBJ2-2; D is unresolved. The CDR3 runs to 13 residues. The V gene lost 1 base and the J gene lost 7 bases, with 7 bases spanning the gap. The CDR3 sequence: CASSLGVVGELFF. Here the CDR3 DNA reads TGTGCCAGCAGTTTAGGGGTCGTCGGGGAGCTGTTTTTT.

The J gene is TRBJ1-5, the V gene TRBV7-2, with D uncertain. The CDR3 consists of 13 residues. Trimming shortened V by 7 bases and J by 0 bases, and 7 bases separated the two germline ends. CDR1 is SGHTA and CDR2 is FQGNSA in the germline V gene. CDR3 sequence (DNA): TGTGCCAGCACCGTAGATAGCAATCAGCCCCAGCATTTT. It translates to CASTVDSNQPQHF. Drawing the rest from reference TRBV7-2 and TRBJ1-5, the complete variable domain is GAGVSQSPSNKVTEKGKDVELRCDPISGHTALYWYRQSLGQGLEFLIYFQGNSAPDKSGLPSDRFSAERTGGSVSTLTIQRTQQEDSAVYLCASTVDSNQPQHFGDGTRLSIL.

The chain links TRBV4-1 to TRBJ1-1; TRBD1 is a possible D gene (6 bases). Trimming cost V 3 bases and J 7 bases, with 15 bases left between them. The germline V gene encodes CDR1 MGHRA and CDR2 YSYEKL. The CDR3 covers 14 residues. The CDR3 nucleotides read TGCGCCAGCAGCCAGACAGCAGGGGCCTATGAAGCTTTCTTT. Residues: CASSQTAGAYEAFF.

CDR3 amino acids: CASSLDRANQPQHF. CDR3 DNA: TGTGCCAGCAGCCTGGACAGGGCTAATCAGCCCCAGCATTTT. The rearrangement uses TRBV28 and TRBJ1-5, with 8 nucleotides matching TRBD1. The V segment lost 6 bases and the J segment 4 bases; nucleotides outside the gene matches: 5. Germline CDR1 reads MDHEN; CDR2 reads SYDVKM. The CDR3 covers 14 residues.

The genes are TRBV27 and TRBJ2-1; 10 bases agree with TRBD2. This CDR3 comprises 15 residues. V dropped 6 bases and J dropped 7; count of bases not matched to a gene: 9. From germline, CDR1 is MNHEY and CDR2 SMNVEV (reference sequence). The DNA of the CDR3 is TGTGCCAGCAGCTTGATACTAGCGGGACGTAATGAGCAGTTCTTC. It codes for CASSLILAGRNEQFF.

This chain joins TRBV6-2 or TRBV6-3 and TRBJ2-3; D may correspond to TRBD1 or TRBD2 (6 bases each). CDR1 MNHEY and CDR2 SVGEGT come from the germline V gene. The CDR3 consists of 17 residues. V was pared by 5 bases and J by 1 base, with 19 bases between. CDR3 sequence: CASSSYSRGARTDTQYF. The CDR3 region has the DNA TGTGCCAGCAGTAGTTACAGTAGGGGGGCCCGCACAGATACGCAGTATTTT.

The chain uses TRBV3-1 (or the pseudogene TRBV3-2) and TRBJ2-5; tentative D call: TRBD1 (6 bases). The CDR3 spans 16 residues. V was clipped by 4 bases and J by 7 bases, with 22 bases between them. Germline V CDR1 and CDR2: LGHDT, YNNKEL (reference sequence). The CDR3 protein is CASSPSELGGIGTQYF. The CDR3 coding sequence is TGTGCCAGCAGCCCCAGTGAGCTTGGGGGCATCGGGACCCAGTACTTC.

The chain combines TRBV6-2 or TRBV6-3 with TRBJ1-5; possibly TRBD1 for D (5 bases). V was cut by 2 bases and J by 6 bases, with 11 bases left in between. Germline assignment: CDR1 MNHEY and CDR2 SVGEGT. CDR3 size: 14 residues. The CDR3 region has the DNA TGTGCCAGCAGTTACGGCAGGGTGGGTCAGCCCCAGCATTTT. It is translated as CASSYGRVGQPQHF.

The chain recombines TRBV30 with TRBJ1-6; D uncertain. V lost 2 bases to trimming and J lost 7 bases, with 15 bases between them. Germline assignment: CDR1 GTSNPN and CDR2 SVGIG (reference sequence). This CDR3 spans 15 amino acids. The CDR3 region has the DNA TGTGCCTGGAGTACACGATTGCCGGGGAATTCACCCCTCCACTTT. Its translation is CAWSTRLPGNSPLHF. Complete variable domain (other parts from reference TRBV30 and TRBJ1-6): SQTIHQWPATLVQPVGSPLSLECTVEGTSNPNLYWYRQAAGRGLQLLFYSVGIGQISSEVPQNLSASRPQDRQFILSSKKLLLSDSGFYLCAWSTRLPGNSPLHFGNGTRLTVT.

The chain uses TRBV15 and TRBJ2-5; D may be TRBD1 or TRBD2 (6 bases each). The germline V gene has CDR1 LNHNV and CDR2 YYDKDF (reference sequence). V gave up 10 bases and J gave up 5 bases, with 20 bases separating them. The CDR3 covers 14 residues. The CDR3 protein is CAISTRGGSETQYF. The CDR3 nucleotides read TGTGCCATCAGTACCCGAGGGGGGTCGGAGACCCAGTACTTC.

V gene TRBV6-2 or TRBV6-3 combines with J gene TRBJ1-5; 9 bases are shared with TRBD1. The CDR3 length is 18 residues. V trimming: 1 base; J trimming: 0 bases; junction bases outside the gene matches: 7. CDR1 is MNHEY and CDR2 is SVGEGT in the germline V gene. The CDR3 sequence: CASSYWAQGANSNQPQHF. CDR3 bases: TGTGCCAGCAGTTACTGGGCACAGGGGGCCAATAGCAATCAGCCCCAGCATTTT.

This sequence joins TRBV30 and TRBJ1-6; D unresolved. Trimming removed 1 base from V and 4 bases from J, with 5 bases in between. This CDR3 comprises 13 residues. The germline CDR1 and CDR2 sequences are GTSNPN and SVGIG (reference sequence). For the CDR3, the DNA is TGTGCCTGGAGTGAAGGATATAATTCACCCCTCCACTTT. It encodes CAWSEGYNSPLHF.

This rearrangement joins TRBV9 to TRBJ2-7; 8 nucleotides align to TRBD2. This CDR3 is built from 13 residues. Germline V gives CDR1 SGDLS, CDR2 YYNGEE. The J segment lost 9 bases and the V segment lost 3 bases, leaving 8 bases of the junction unmatched. The CDR3 loop is CASSGETSAWQYF. The CDR3 bases are TGTGCCAGCAGCGGAGAGACTAGCGCGTGGCAGTACTTC.

The chain has TRBV5-1 and TRBJ1-4; D not certain. V lost 3 bases and J lost 7, with 7 bases in between. The CDR3 spans 12 residues. Germline V gene lookup returns CDR1 SGHRS and CDR2 YFSETQ. DNA for the CDR3: TGCGCCAGCAGCTCAGGAGGTGAAAAACTGTTTTTT. Amino acid sequence: CASSSGGEKLFF.

The rearrangement links TRBV27 to TRBJ1-6; TRBD1 matches 8 bases. J gave up 9 bases and V 4 bases, and 11 bases lay outside the gene matches. Germline values: CDR1 MNHEY, CDR2 SMNVEV (reference sequence). CDR3 length equals 16 residues. CDR3 in DNA: TGTGCCAGCAGTTCCCGGACAGGGAAGGCGAGTTCACCCCTCCACTTT. This gives the protein CASSSRTGKASSPLHF.

This chain joins TRBV30 and TRBJ1-5, with a tentative D call TRBD1 (5 bases). V lost 5 bases and J 4 bases, leaving 15 bases between the germline ends. Germline values: CDR1 GTSNPN, CDR2 SVGIG (reference sequence). The CDR3 contains 14 residues. The CDR3 nucleotides read TGTGCCTGGGCTACTAAGGGGCCGAATCAGCCCCAGCATTTT. As protein: CAWATKGPNQPQHF.

This chain links TRBV5-4 with TRBJ1-4; unclear D gene. Germline CDR1 SGHNT, CDR2 YYREEE (reference sequence). The CDR3 extends over 14 amino acids. The germline V and J ends were trimmed by 0 bases and 3 bases, with 6 bases remaining between them. In DNA form, the CDR3 reads TGTGCCAGCAGCTTGGTGGGAGCTAATGAAAAACTGTTTTTT. It translates to CASSLVGANEKLFF. The complete variable domain, with remaining parts taken from reference TRBV5-4 and TRBJ1-4, reads ETGVTQSPTHLIKTRGQQVTLRCSSQSGHNTVSWYQQALGQGPQFIFQYYREEENGRGNFPPRFSGLQFPNYSSELNVNALELDDSALYLCASSLVGANEKLFFGSGTQLSVL.

The J gene is TRBJ1-6, the V gene TRBV3-1 (or the pseudogene TRBV3-2); 8 bases agree with TRBD1. V shed 4 bases and J 8 bases; nucleotides not matched to a gene: 7. This CDR3 has 15 amino acids. CDR1 and CDR2 from the germline V gene are LGHDT and YNNKEL (reference sequence). Here the CDR3 reads CASSRRTGMDSPLHF. CDR3 nucleotide sequence: TGTGCCAGCAGCCGCCGGACAGGGATGGATTCACCCCTCCACTTT.

J is TRBJ2-5 and V is TRBV4-2; perhaps TRBD1 as D (5 bases). Per germline, CDR1 LGHNA and CDR2 YNFKEQ. The ends were cut back, 0 bases at V and 4 bases at J, with 15 bases in the middle. The CDR3 consists of 16 residues. CDR3 sequence reads: CASSQEGGQGGETQYF. The CDR3 coding sequence is TGTGCCAGCAGCCAAGAAGGTGGGCAGGGTGGAGAGACCCAGTACTTC.